This T cell receptor (beta chain) originates from a study of PD-1 blockade in mismatch repair-deficient tumors. Data came from immunoSEQ multiplex PCR; TCRdb stores just in-frame clones and leaves some out. The sample has tens of thousands of clones; approximately 84% are singletons. V was pared by 3 bases and J by 4 bases, with 4 bases of the junction left unmatched. Germline CDR1 is MNHEY and CDR2 is SMNVEV (reference sequence). This CDR3 is built from 15 residues. The sequence was obtained from an adult with mismatch repair-deficient cancer. This material consisted of peripheral blood, taken 12 weeks after starting pembrolizumab. This chain connects TRBV27 to TRBJ2-1, with 9 bases fitting TRBD2. The CDR3 DNA reads as TGTGCCAGCAGTTTGGGGACTAGCTATTACAATGAGCAGTTCTTC. This translates into CASSLGTSYYNEQFF.